This T cell receptor (beta chain) derives from a study of control samples from healthy donors and cancer patients. Profiling relied on immunoSEQ multiplex PCR, and the TCRdb table lists in-frame clones only, not all of them. The table has some 130,000 clones, around 88% seen once. The source of this sequence is a man in his forties in good health. Sequencing was carried out using blood.

This CDR3 reads CASSVGPIPDTQYF. DNA of the CDR3: TGTGCCAGCAGCGTAGGACCGATCCCAGATACGCAGTATTTT. The rearrangement joins TRBV9 to TRBJ2-3; D is unclear. Trimming removed 0 bases at V and 4 bases at J, with 9 bases between. Germline assignment: CDR1 SGDLS and CDR2 YYNGEE. The CDR3 covers 14 residues.